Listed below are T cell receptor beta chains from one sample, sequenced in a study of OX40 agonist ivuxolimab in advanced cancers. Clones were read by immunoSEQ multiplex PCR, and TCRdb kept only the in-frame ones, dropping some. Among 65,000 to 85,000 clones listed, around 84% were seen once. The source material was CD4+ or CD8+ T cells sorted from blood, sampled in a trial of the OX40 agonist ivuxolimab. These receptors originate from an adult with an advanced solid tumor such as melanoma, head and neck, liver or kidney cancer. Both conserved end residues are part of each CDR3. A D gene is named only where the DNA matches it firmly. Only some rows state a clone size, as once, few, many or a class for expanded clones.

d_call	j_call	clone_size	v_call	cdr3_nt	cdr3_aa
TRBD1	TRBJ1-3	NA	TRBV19	TGTGCCAGTAGCCCGGGACAGGGTAATTCTGGAAACACCATATATTTT	CASSPGQGNSGNTIYF
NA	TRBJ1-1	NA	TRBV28	TGTGCCAGCAGTTCCCAGGGAGGGTACACTGAAGCTTTCTTT	CASSSQGGYTEAFF
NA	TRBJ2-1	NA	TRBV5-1	TGCGCCAGCAGCCGGAGGGGACCGGAGAATGAGCAGTTCTTC	CASSRRGPENEQFF
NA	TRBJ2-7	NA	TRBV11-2	TGTGCCAGCAGCTTCTCATTGGGAGCGGATACTCCCTACGAGCAGTACTTC	CASSFSLGADTPYEQYF
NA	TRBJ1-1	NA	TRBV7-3	TGTGCCAGCAGCTTGGGGATGAACACTGAAGCTTTCTTT	CASSLGMNTEAFF
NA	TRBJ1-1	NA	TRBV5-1	TGCGCCAGCAGCTTTTCAGCTAACACTGAAGCTTTCTTT	CASSFSANTEAFF
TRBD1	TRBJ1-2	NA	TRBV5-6	TGTGCCAGCAGACCGGACAGGGCGACTGGCTACACCTTC	CASRPDRATGYTF
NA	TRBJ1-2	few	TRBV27	TGTGCCAGCAGTTTATTCTCTTCTGCAGGGAGAGCTAACTATGGCTACACCTTC	CASSLFSSAGRANYGYTF
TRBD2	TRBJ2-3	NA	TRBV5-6	TGTGCCAGCAGCTTAGCGGGGTTGTCGGGAGATACGCAGTATTTT	CASSLAGLSGDTQYF
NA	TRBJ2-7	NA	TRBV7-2	TGTGCCAGCAGCTGGGACACCCAGACCTACGAGCAGTACTTC	CASSWDTQTYEQYF
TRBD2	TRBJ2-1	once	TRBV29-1	TGCAGCGTTGAACCGGGAGGATACAATGAGCAGTTCTTC	CSVEPGGYNEQFF
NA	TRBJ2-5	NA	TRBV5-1	TGCGCCAGCAGCGGCACCATCCAAGAGACCCAGTACTTC	CASSGTIQETQYF
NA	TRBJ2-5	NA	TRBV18	TGTGCCAGCTCTCAGGGGTTCCAAGAGACCCAGTACTTC	CASSQGFQETQYF
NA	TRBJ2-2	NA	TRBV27	TGTGCCAGCAGTTTCAGTAGGCCAGGAGTTACCGGGGAGCTGTTTTTT	CASSFSRPGVTGELFF
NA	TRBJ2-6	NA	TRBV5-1	TGCGCCAGCAGCTTGGTTGGGGGAGGTGGGGCCAACGTCCTGACTTTC	CASSLVGGGGANVLTF
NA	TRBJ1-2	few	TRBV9	TGTGCCAGCGCGAAGGGGTCCTATGGCTACACCTTC	CASAKGSYGYTF
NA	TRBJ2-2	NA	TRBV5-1	TGCGCCAGCAGCCTGACAAGAGCGAACACCGGGGAGCTGTTTTTT	CASSLTRANTGELFF
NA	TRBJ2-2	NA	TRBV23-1	TGCGCCAGCAGTCAGGGGAAGATCGCGAACACCGGGGAGCTGTTTTTT	CASSQGKIANTGELFF
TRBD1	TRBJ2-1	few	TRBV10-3	TGTGCCATCAGAACCGGACAGGGGGACAATGAGCAGTTCTTC	CAIRTGQGDNEQFF
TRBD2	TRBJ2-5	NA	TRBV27	TGTGCCAGCAGAACCGGGACTAGGGACCAAGAGACCCAGTACTTC	CASRTGTRDQETQYF
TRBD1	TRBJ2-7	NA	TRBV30	TGTGCCTGGAGGACAGGGGCGGGATACGAGCAGTACTTC	CAWRTGAGYEQYF
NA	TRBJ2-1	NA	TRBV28	TGTGCCAGCAGATCCTTAAAGGTAACCCAGCAGTTCTTC	CASRSLKVTQQFF
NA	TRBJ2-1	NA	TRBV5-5	TGTGCCAGCAGCTTGGTAAGGGCTGGCTACAATGAGCAGTTCTTC	CASSLVRAGYNEQFF
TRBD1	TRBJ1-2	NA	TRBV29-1	TGCAGCGTTGGGGGGACAGGGGCCCGTAACTATGGCTACACCTTC	CSVGGTGARNYGYTF
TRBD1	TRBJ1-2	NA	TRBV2	TGTGCCGGGGGACAGGGCGCGACTAACTATGGCTACACCTTC	CAGGQGATNYGYTF
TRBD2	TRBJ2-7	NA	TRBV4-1	TGCGCCAGCAGCCAAGGCCCCCTTCTAGCGGGGGTTACCTACGAGCAGTACTTC	CASSQGPLLAGVTYEQYF
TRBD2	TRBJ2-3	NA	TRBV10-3	TGTGCCACCAGAAGACTAGCGGCCACAGATACGCAGTATTTT	CATRRLAATDTQYF
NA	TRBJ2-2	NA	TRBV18	TGTGCCAGCTCACCACCCACAGGGTCCGGGGAGCTGTTTTTT	CASSPPTGSGELFF
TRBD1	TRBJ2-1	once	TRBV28	TGTGCCAGCAGAGTTGGGGGACAGGCGGGCTCCTACAATGAGCAGTTCTTC	CASRVGGQAGSYNEQFF
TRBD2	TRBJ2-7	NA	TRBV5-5	TGTGCCAGCAGCGGGGGACTAGCGGGGAACTACGAGCAGTACTTC	CASSGGLAGNYEQYF
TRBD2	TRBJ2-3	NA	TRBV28	TGTGCCAGCAGTCCGTCGGGACTACTCACAGATACGCAGTATTTT	CASSPSGLLTDTQYF
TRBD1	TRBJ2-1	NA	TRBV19	TGTGCCAGTAGTCGGACAGGGGTGGCGAATGAGCAGTTCTTC	CASSRTGVANEQFF
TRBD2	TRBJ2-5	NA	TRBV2	TGTGCCGGCCCTCGTATCGGGACTAGCGGGGAAGAGACCCAGTACTTC	CAGPRIGTSGEETQYF
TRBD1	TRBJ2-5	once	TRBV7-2	TGTGCCAGCAGCCCACCGGGACAGAAACAAGAGACCCAGTACTTC	CASSPPGQKQETQYF
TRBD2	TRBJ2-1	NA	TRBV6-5	TGTGCCAGCAAACGGGGGGGCTCAGATGAGCAGTTCTTC	CASKRGGSDEQFF
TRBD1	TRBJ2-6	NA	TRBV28	TGTGCCACCCTGCCACAGGGGGCGCGTGGGGCCAACGTCCTGACTTTC	CATLPQGARGANVLTF
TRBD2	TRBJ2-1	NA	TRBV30	TGTGCCTGGAGAGTGCGGGGGGGCTCCTACAATGAGCAGTTCTTC	CAWRVRGGSYNEQFF
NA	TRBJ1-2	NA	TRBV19	TGTGCCAGTAGTATAGGGAGTCAGTCCTACTATGGCTACACCTTC	CASSIGSQSYYGYTF